This T cell receptor (beta chain) was sequenced for a study of shared clonotypes between healthy human individuals. Study in general: Plates per donor: three CD4 naive, three CD4 memory, two CD8 naive, one CD8 memory.

Study observations and caveats: Non-shared clonotypes had lower generation probabilities than those shared by all four donors. Across a handful of donors, naive CD4 shared 5% to 6.5%, naive CD8 over 3%, memory CD4 roughly 2.2%, memory CD8 0.4% to 0.5%.

Assay: immunoSEQ multiplex PCR; the TCRdb copy retains only in-frame clones and omits some. The table lists around 2.5 million clones, roughly 93% of them singletons, with around 0.37% in the top ten. In regard to this clone: Its antigen is not known.

It was into CD45RA+ naive and CD45RA-negative memory subsets that the CD4+ cells were split. The ends were cut back, 3 bases at V and 10 bases at J, with 20 bases in the middle. Per the germline V gene, CDR1 is SGHRS and CDR2 is YFSETQ. The CDR3 sequence is 15 residues long. This receptor was obtained from a man younger than 35 in good health. Some clones in this sample may be carry-over from other donors' samples. The specimen was naive CD4+ T cells from PBMCs. Subset noted: CD45RA+ positively selected. The chain uses TRBV5-1 and TRBJ2-1; TRBD1 or TRBD2 may be the D gene (6 bases each). CDR3 in amino acids: CASSSLSGSQGEQFF. The CDR3 DNA sequence: TGCGCCAGCAGCTCCCTTTCCGGGAGTCAGGGGGAGCAGTTCTTC.